A single sample gave rise to the 26 T cell receptor beta chains below, sequenced in a study of T-cell reconstitution after alpha-beta-depleted transplantation in children. This sample's TCRbeta library carried unique molecular identifier barcodes. MiXCR, run by TCRdb on the PCR reads, gives a single entry per CDR3 protein. Here the sample spans around 270,000 distinct CDR3 sequences, around 9.1% being singletons. The sequenced sample was PBMCs, obtained before TCRalphabeta/CD19-depleted stem cell transplant. These receptors all stem from a boy under two years old with acute myeloid leukemia, due to receive a stem cell transplant.

This clonotype was recorded many times. The rearrangement uses TRBV29-1 and TRBJ1-6, with 9 bases matching TRBD1. The V and J ends lost 7 bases and 7 bases, in that order; junction bases with no gene match: 5. The CDR3 is 13 amino acids. CDR1 is SQVTM and CDR2 is ANQGSEA in the germline V gene. The CDR3 region has the DNA TGCAGCGCCGGAACAGGGGGCAATTCACCCCTCCACTTT. As protein: CSAGTGGNSPLHF.

This clonotype has at least ten counts. V gene TRBV18 combines with J gene TRBJ1-6, with 8 bases matching TRBD1. The ends lost 2 bases at V and 7 bases at J; junction bases unmatched: 7. Germline CDR1 reads KGHSH; CDR2 reads LQKENI. The CDR3 consists of 16 residues. The CDR3 reads CASSPYQGAENSPLHF. The CDR3 nucleotides read TGTGCCAGCTCACCATACCAGGGGGCGGAAAATTCACCCCTCCACTTT.

This clonotype was seen a few times. The chain has TRBV2 and TRBJ1-5; D not certain. The ends were cut back, 1 base at V and 2 bases at J, with 6 bases in the middle. CDR3 size: 14 residues. Germline-derived CDR1 and CDR2 are SNHLY and FYNNEI. CDR3 sequence: CASSEELGNQPQHF. The CDR3 DNA follows: TGTGCCAGCAGTGAAGAGCTAGGCAATCAGCCCCAGCATTTT.

This clonotype has at least ten counts. The chain links TRBV5-6 to TRBJ2-7; TRBD2 agrees at 7 bases. CDR3 length: 14 amino acids. V shed 5 bases and J 6 bases; nucleotides not matched to a gene: 11. Looked up from germline, CDR1 is SGHDT and CDR2 is YYEEEE. In DNA, the CDR3 is TGTGCCAGCAGTAGCGAGCGGGGATACTCCGAGCAGTACTTC. The encoded protein is CASSSERGYSEQYF.

The sample holds many counts of this clonotype. The CDR3, as DNA: TGTGCCAGCAGTTCACCTATGGCCAAAAACATTCAGTACTTC. Translating it yields CASSSPMAKNIQYF. The rearrangement joins TRBV27 to TRBJ2-4; no clear D. CDR1 and CDR2 from the germline V gene are MNHEY and SMNVEV (reference sequence). The CDR3 consists of 14 residues. The V end was cut by 4 bases, the J end by 1 base, with 8 bases between.

This clonotype was found a few times. CDR3 nucleotide sequence: TGTGCCAGCTCACCTTCGGTCCAGGCGTACGAGCAGTACTTC. Encoded protein: CASSPSVQAYEQYF. V and J are TRBV18 and TRBJ2-7; D remains unclear. The germline V gene has CDR1 KGHSH and CDR2 LQKENI. Trimming removed 3 bases at V and 4 bases at J, with 13 bases between. CDR3 length equals 14 residues.

This clonotype was detected ten times or more. This chain joins TRBV6-2 or TRBV6-3 and TRBJ2-7; no reliable D call. CDR3 length: 13 residues. CDR1 MNHEY and CDR2 SVGEGT come from the germline V gene. V lost 7 bases and J 0 bases, leaving 10 bases between the germline ends. The CDR3 coding sequence is TGTGCCAGCAAGTTTGCAATCTCCTACGAGCAGTACTTC. Translated, it gives CASKFAISYEQYF.

Many counts were recorded for this clonotype. Relative to the germline gene, one junction end is altered; a read error may explain this. The V call is TRBV3-1, the J call TRBJ2-7, with a tentative D call TRBD1 (6 bases). The V gene's germline CDR1 is LGHDT and CDR2 YNNKEL (reference sequence). The CDR3 runs 11 residues. The CDR3 DNA is TGTGCCAGCAGCCAAGATGGGGACACAGACTTC. Translating it yields CASSQDGDTDF.

This clonotype showed up just a few times. The chain couples TRBV5-1 to TRBJ1-1; D gene unclear. Looked up from germline, CDR1 is SGHRS and CDR2 is YFSETQ. The V end lost 1 base, the J end lost 6 bases, and 16 bases lay between the germline ends. This CDR3 is built from 15 residues. In DNA form, the CDR3 reads TGCGCCAGCAGCTTGCTTGTACGGGGTCCTGCTGAAGCTTTCTTT. It codes for CASSLLVRGPAEAFF.

Ten or more counts support this clonotype. The chain links TRBV20-1 to TRBJ2-2; D is unclear. The germline V and J ends were trimmed by 6 bases and 4 bases, with 9 bases remaining between them. CDR1 is DFQATT and CDR2 is SNEGSKA in the germline V gene (reference sequence). The length of the CDR3 is 12 residues. CDR3 sequence reads: CSALGFTGELFF. DNA for the CDR3: TGCAGTGCCCTCGGGTTCACCGGGGAGCTGTTTTTT.

At least ten counts were recorded for this clonotype. V and J are TRBV21-1 and TRBJ2-3; the table's D call, TRBD1, has no DNA check behind it. TRBV21-1 is classified as a pseudogene. CDR3 length: 20 amino acids. CDR3 coding DNA: TGTGCCAGCAGCGGGACCGGGACAGGGGGCGGGCTAGCGGGCACAGATACGCAGTATTTT. It encodes CASSGTGTGGGLAGTDTQYF.

The chain combines TRBV19 with TRBJ2-7; D could derive from TRBD1 or TRBD2 (5 bases each). The CDR3 is 13 amino acids. Between the trimmed V and J ends, which lost 4 bases and 3 bases, there was a span of 10 bases. Germline assignment: CDR1 LNHDA and CDR2 SQIVND (reference sequence). CDR3 loop: CASSRGSDYEQYF. DNA for the CDR3: TGTGCCAGTAGTAGGGGGTCTGACTACGAGCAGTACTTC.

In its sample, this clonotype was seen many times. The V call is TRBV4-3, the J call TRBJ2-2; no reliable D call. The CDR3 is 15 amino acids. Germline V gene data show CDR1 as LGHNA and CDR2 as YSLEER. V lost 5 bases to trimming and J lost 2 bases, with 12 bases between them. The CDR3 region has the DNA TGCGCCAGCAGCATAAGGGCCATCAACACCGGGGAGCTGTTTTTT. It yields the protein CASSIRAINTGELFF.

In its sample, this clonotype was seen many times. V is TRBV11-2 and J is TRBJ2-1; maybe TRBD2 (6 bases). This CDR3 has 15 amino acids. Germline V gene data show CDR1 as SGHAT and CDR2 as FQNNGV. The V and J ends lost 7 bases and 7 bases respectively, with 20 bases between them. CDR3 sequence (DNA): TGTGCCAGCAACCCCTTGGGTGGGAGGAAGAATGAGCAGTTCTTC. Translating it yields CASNPLGGRKNEQFF.

In its sample, this clonotype was seen many times. The rearrangement joins TRBV5-6 to TRBJ2-1; D is perhaps TRBD1 or TRBD2 (6 bases each). CDR1 is SGHDT, CDR2 YYEEEE, per germline. The length of the CDR3 is 15 residues. V was shortened by 8 bases and J by 7 bases, with 22 bases between the two germline ends. In DNA, the CDR3 is TGTGCCAGTAGCCACGAGGGGGGTTTGAATAATGAGCAGTTCTTC. It specifies CASSHEGGLNNEQFF.

This clonotype was detected only a few times. The chain combines TRBV11-2 with TRBJ2-7, with 7 bases lining up with TRBD2. J was trimmed by 5 bases and V by 1 base; bases with no gene match: 2. The CDR3 is 13 residues long. The germline CDR1 and CDR2 sequences are SGHAT and FQNNGV. In nucleotides, the CDR3 is TGTGCCAGCAGCTTAGCCGGGGGGAACGAGCAGTACTTC. Translated, it gives CASSLAGGNEQYF.

The genes are TRBV19 and TRBJ2-2; the D call may be TRBD1 or TRBD2 (5 bases each). The CDR3 runs to 16 residues. The germline V and J ends were trimmed by 6 bases and 3 bases, with 17 bases remaining between them. Germline loops: CDR1 LNHDA, CDR2 SQIVND (reference sequence). Here the CDR3 reads CASRPTRDPYTGELFF. DNA of the CDR3: TGTGCCAGTAGACCGACCCGGGACCCATACACCGGGGAGCTGTTTTTT. The full variable domain, rest sourced from reference TRBV19 and TRBJ2-2, is DGGITQSPKYLFRKEGQNVTLSCEQNLNHDAMYWYRQDPGQGLRLIYYSQIVNDFQKGDIAEGYSVSREKKESFPLTVTSAQKNPTAFYLCASRPTRDPYTGELFFGEGSRLTVL.

The sample holds many counts of this clonotype. The chain is built from TRBV29-1 and TRBJ1-3, with D possibly TRBD1 on 5 matching bases. V lost 6 bases and J 0 bases, leaving 15 bases between the germline ends. The CDR3 length is 15 residues. CDR1 and CDR2 (germline): SQVTM, ANQGSEA. Here the CDR3 reads CSVVPGPNSGNTIYF. CDR3 nucleotides: TGCAGCGTCGTCCCGGGACCGAACTCTGGAAACACCATATATTTT.

This clonotype was recorded many times. This chain joins TRBV12-3 or TRBV12-4 and TRBJ2-1; no reliable D call. Trimming removed 1 base at V and 15 bases at J, with 10 bases between. The CDR3 totals 11 residues. CDR3 sequence: CASSLGPGWFF. For the CDR3, the DNA is TGTGCCAGCAGTTTAGGGCCCGGTTGGTTCTTC.

This clonotype was counted many times. One end of the junction varies from germline; a read error may be responsible. J is TRBJ2-7 and V is TRBV13; 9 nucleotides align to TRBD2. Per the germline V gene, CDR1 is PRHDT and CDR2 is FYEKMQ (reference sequence). There are 14 residues in the CDR3. CDR3 residues: CASSSSGVTYQQYF. CDR3 nucleotide sequence: TGTGCCAGCAGCTCTAGCGGGGTTACCTACCAGCAGTACTTC.

This clonotype was seen many times. This chain joins TRBV20-1 and TRBJ2-3; 11 bases fit TRBD2. The CDR3 has 16 residues. CDR1 and CDR2 (germline): DFQATT, SNEGSKA (reference sequence). The V gene end was trimmed by 5 bases and the J gene end by 2 bases; junction bases not matched to a gene: 9. CDR3 protein: CSASRTLAGDTDTQYF. Here the CDR3 DNA reads TGCAGTGCTTCCCGCACACTAGCGGGGGACACAGATACGCAGTATTTT.

At least ten counts were recorded for this clonotype. The genes are TRBV6-5 and TRBJ2-1, with a tentative D call TRBD2 (5 bases). Germline assignment: CDR1 MNHEY and CDR2 SVGAGI. This CDR3 spans 16 amino acids. Deletions cut 3 bases from V and 2 bases from J, with 14 bases between. The CDR3 DNA follows: TGTGCCAGCAGTTATCGGGCGGGTCGGCCCTACAATGAGCAGTTCTTC. This sequence encodes CASSYRAGRPYNEQFF.

This clonotype was seen a few times. The chain uses TRBV15 and TRBJ1-5; D remains ambiguous. The germline CDR1 and CDR2 sequences are LNHNV and YYDKDF (reference sequence). The CDR3 runs 17 residues. Trimming took 0 bases from V and 3 from J, leaving 15 bases between them. CDR3 protein: CATSRDRDNSLNQPQHF. DNA for the CDR3: TGTGCCACCAGCAGAGATCGAGATAACAGCCTCAATCAGCCCCAGCATTTT. The full variable domain, with the rest looked up from reference TRBV15 and TRBJ1-5, is DAMVIQNPRYQVTQFGKPVTLSCSQTLNHNVMYWYQQKSSQAPKLLFHYYDKDFNNEADTPDNFQSRRPNTSFCFLDIRSPGLGDTAMYLCATSRDRDNSLNQPQHFGDGTRLSIL.

The J gene is TRBJ1-5, the V gene TRBV6-2 or TRBV6-3; D is undetermined. Germline V gene sequence: CDR1 MNHEY, CDR2 SVGEGT. The CDR3 contains 14 residues. Between the trimmed V and J ends, which lost 7 bases and 6 bases, there was a span of 16 bases. The DNA for the CDR3 is TGTGCCAGCAAGAGGCCTCCCGGGAGTCAGCCCCAGCATTTT. Translation: CASKRPPGSQPQHF.

The table lists this clonotype with a few counts. This chain uses TRBV18 with TRBJ2-7; TRBD1 matches at 7 bases. Germline V gene data show CDR1 as KGHSH and CDR2 as LQKENI. This CDR3 spans 16 amino acids. V gave up 3 bases and J gave up 0 bases; unmatched junction bases: 8. The CDR3 reads CASSPQGVPSSYEQYF. As DNA, the CDR3 is TGTGCCAGCTCACCCCAGGGGGTTCCTAGCTCCTACGAGCAGTACTTC.

This clonotype was seen at least ten times. CDR3 in DNA: TGTGCCAGCAGCTTAGAGGGCAGGACGACTGAAAAACTGTTTTTT. This sequence encodes CASSLEGRTTEKLFF. The V gene is TRBV7-9, the J gene TRBJ1-4, with D unresolved. This CDR3 contains 15 residues. V shed 1 base and J shed 7 bases, with 13 bases lying between them. Germline CDR1 SEHNR, CDR2 FQNEAQ (reference sequence).